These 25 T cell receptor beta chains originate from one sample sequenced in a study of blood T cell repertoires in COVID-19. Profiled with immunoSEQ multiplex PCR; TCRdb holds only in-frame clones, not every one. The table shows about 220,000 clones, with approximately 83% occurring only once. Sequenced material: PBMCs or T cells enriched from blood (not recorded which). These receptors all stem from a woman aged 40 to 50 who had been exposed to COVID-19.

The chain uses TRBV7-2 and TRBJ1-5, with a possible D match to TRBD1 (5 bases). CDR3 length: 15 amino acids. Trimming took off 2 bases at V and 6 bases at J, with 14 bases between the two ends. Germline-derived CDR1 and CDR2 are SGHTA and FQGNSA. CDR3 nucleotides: TGTGCCAGCAGCTTACAGCCAGGGTACAGTCAGCCCCAGCATTTT. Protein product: CASSLQPGYSQPQHF.

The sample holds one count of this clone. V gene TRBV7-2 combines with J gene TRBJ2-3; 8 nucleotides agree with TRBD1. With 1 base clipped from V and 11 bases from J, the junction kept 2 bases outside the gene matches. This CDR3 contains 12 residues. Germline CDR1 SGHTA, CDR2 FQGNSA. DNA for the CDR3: TGTGCCAGCAGCTTAGACGGGACAGGGCAGTATTTT. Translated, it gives CASSLDGTGQYF.

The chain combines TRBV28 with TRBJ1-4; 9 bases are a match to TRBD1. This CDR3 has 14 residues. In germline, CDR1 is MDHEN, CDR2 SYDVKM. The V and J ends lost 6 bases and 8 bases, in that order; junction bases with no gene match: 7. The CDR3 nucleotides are TGTGCCAGCAGCCCCGGACAGGGGCGGGAAAAACTGTTTTTT. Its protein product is CASSPGQGREKLFF.

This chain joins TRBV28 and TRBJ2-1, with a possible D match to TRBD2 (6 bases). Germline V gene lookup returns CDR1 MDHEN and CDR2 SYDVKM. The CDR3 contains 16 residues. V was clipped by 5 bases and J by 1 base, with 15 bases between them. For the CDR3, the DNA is TGTGCCAGCAGTGCCCCCGGGACTTATTCCTACAATGAGCAGTTCTTC. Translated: CASSAPGTYSYNEQFF.

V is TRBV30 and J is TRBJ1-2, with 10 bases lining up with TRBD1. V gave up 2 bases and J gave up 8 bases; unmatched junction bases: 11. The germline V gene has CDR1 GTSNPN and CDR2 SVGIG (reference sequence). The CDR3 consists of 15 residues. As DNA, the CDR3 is TGTGCCTGGAGTCCAGGACAGGGGGTAGGAGTAGGCTACACCTTC. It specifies CAWSPGQGVGVGYTF. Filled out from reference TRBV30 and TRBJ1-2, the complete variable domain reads SQTIHQWPATLVQPVGSPLSLECTVEGTSNPNLYWYRQAAGRGLQLLFYSVGIGQISSEVPQNLSASRPQDRQFILSSKKLLLSDSGFYLCAWSPGQGVGVGYTFGSGTRLTVV.

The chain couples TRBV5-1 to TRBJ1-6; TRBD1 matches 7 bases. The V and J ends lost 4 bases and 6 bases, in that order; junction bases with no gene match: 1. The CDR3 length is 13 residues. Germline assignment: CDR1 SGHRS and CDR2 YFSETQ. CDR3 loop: CASSGDSNSPLHF. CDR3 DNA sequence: TGCGCCAGCAGCGGGGACAGTAATTCACCCCTCCACTTT.

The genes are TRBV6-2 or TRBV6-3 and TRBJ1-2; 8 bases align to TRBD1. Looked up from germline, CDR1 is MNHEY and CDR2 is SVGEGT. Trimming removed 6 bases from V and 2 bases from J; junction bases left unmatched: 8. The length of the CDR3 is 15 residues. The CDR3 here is CASSPNRQGNYGYTF. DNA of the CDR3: TGTGCCAGCAGCCCAAACCGACAGGGGAACTATGGCTACACCTTC.

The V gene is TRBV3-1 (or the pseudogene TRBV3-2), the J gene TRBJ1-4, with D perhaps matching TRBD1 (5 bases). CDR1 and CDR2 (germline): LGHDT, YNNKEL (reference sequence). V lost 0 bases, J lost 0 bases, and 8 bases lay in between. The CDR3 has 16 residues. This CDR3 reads CASSQEGGATNEKLFF. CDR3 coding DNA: TGTGCCAGCAGCCAAGAGGGGGGTGCAACTAATGAAAAACTGTTTTTT.

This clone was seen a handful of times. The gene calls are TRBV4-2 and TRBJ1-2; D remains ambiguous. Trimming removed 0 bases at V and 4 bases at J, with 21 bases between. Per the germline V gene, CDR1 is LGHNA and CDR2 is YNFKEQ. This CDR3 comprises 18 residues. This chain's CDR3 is CASSQDLGLGRESYGYTF. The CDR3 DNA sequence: TGTGCCAGCAGCCAAGATCTCGGGCTGGGCCGGGAGTCCTATGGCTACACCTTC.

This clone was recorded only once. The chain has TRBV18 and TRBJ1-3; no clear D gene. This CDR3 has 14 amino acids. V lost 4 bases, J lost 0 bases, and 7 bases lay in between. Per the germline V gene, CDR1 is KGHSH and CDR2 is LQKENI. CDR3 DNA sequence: TGTGCCAGCTCACGTGGTAGCTCTGGAAACACCATATATTTT. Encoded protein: CASSRGSSGNTIYF.

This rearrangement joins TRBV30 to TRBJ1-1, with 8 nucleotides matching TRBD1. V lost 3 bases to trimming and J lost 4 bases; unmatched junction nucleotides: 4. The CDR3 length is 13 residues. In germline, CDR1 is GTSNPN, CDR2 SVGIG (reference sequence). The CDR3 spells CAWRVTGGTEAFF. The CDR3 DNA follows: TGTGCCTGGAGAGTTACAGGGGGCACTGAAGCTTTCTTT.

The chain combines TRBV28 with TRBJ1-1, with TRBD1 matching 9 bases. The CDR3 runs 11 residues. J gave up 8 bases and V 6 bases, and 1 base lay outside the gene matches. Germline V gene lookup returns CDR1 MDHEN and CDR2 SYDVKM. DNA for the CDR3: TGTGCCAGCAGCGACAGGGGGGAAGCTTTCTTT. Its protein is CASSDRGEAFF.

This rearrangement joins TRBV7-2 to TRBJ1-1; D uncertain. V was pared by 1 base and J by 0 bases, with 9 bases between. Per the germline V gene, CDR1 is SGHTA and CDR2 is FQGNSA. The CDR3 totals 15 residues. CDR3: CASSLGAVMNTEAFF. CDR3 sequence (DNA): TGTGCCAGCAGCTTAGGGGCAGTGATGAACACTGAAGCTTTCTTT. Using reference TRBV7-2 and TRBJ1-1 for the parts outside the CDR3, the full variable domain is GAGVSQSPSNKVTEKGKDVELRCDPISGHTALYWYRQSLGQGLEFLIYFQGNSAPDKSGLPSDRFSAERTGGSVSTLTIQRTQQEDSAVYLCASSLGAVMNTEAFFGQGTRLTVV.

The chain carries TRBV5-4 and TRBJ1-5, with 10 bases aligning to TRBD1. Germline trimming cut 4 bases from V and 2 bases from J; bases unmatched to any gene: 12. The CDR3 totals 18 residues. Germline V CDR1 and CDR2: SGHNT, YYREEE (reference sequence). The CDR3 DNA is TGTGCCAGCAGCCAGGACAGGGGGTGGTGGTTAGGCAATCAGCCCCAGCATTTT. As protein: CASSQDRGWWLGNQPQHF. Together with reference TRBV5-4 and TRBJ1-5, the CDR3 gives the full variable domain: ETGVTQSPTHLIKTRGQQVTLRCSSQSGHNTVSWYQQALGQGPQFIFQYYREEENGRGNFPPRFSGLQFPNYSSELNVNALELDDSALYLCASSQDRGWWLGNQPQHFGDGTRLSIL.

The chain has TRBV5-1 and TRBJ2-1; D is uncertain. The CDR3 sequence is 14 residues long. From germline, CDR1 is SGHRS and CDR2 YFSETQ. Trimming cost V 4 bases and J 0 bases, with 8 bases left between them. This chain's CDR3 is CASSPPPSYNEQFF. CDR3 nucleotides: TGCGCCAGCAGCCCCCCTCCCTCCTACAATGAGCAGTTCTTC.

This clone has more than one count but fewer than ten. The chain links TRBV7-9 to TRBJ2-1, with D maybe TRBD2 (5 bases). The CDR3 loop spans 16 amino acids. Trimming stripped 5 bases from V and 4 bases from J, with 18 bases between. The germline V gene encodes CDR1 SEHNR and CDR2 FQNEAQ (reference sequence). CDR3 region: CASSPTGGYGYNEQFF. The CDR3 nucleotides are TGTGCCAGCAGCCCCACGGGCGGGTATGGATACAATGAGCAGTTCTTC.

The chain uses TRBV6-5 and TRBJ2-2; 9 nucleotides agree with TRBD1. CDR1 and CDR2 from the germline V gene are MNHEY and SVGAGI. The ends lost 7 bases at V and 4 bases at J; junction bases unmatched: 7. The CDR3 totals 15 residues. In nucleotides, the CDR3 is TGTGCCAGCACCCTGGACAGGGGAAGCACCGGGGAGCTGTTTTTT. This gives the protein CASTLDRGSTGELFF.

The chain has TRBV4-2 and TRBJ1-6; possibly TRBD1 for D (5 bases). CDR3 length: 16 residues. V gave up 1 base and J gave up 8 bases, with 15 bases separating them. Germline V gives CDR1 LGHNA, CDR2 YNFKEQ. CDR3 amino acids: CASSQGFRAGDSPLHF. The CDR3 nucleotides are TGTGCCAGCAGCCAAGGCTTCAGGGCTGGGGATTCACCCCTCCACTTT.

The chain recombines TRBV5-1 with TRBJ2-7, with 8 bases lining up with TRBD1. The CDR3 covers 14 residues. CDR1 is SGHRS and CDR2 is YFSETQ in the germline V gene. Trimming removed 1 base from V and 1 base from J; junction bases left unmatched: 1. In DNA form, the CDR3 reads TGCGCCAGCAGCTTGCAGGGGGCATCCTACGAGCAGTACTTC. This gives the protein CASSLQGASYEQYF.

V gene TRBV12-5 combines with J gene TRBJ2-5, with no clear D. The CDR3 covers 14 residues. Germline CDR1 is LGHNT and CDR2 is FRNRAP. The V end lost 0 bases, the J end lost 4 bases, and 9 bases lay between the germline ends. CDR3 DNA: TGTGCTAGTGGTTTGGTAAATAGCCCAGAGACCCAGTACTTC. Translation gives CASGLVNSPETQYF. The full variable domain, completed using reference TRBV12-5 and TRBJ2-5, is DARVTQTPRHKVTEMGQEVTMRCQPILGHNTVFWYRQTMMQGLELLAYFRNRAPLDDSGMPKDRFSAEMPDATLATLKIQPSEPRDSAVYFCASGLVNSPETQYFGPGTRLLVL.

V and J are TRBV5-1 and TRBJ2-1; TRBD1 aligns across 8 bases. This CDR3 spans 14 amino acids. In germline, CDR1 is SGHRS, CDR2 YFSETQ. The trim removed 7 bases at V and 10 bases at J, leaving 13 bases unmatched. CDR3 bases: TGCGCCAGCTCCTTGGCGACAGGGGTGGGGGAGCAGTTCTTC. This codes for CASSLATGVGEQFF.

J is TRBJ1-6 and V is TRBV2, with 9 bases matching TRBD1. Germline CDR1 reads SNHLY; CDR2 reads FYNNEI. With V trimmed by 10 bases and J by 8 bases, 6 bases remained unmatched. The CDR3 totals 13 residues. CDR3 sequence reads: CANRQGGDSPLHF. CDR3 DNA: TGTGCCAACCGACAGGGGGGGGATTCACCCCTCCACTTT.

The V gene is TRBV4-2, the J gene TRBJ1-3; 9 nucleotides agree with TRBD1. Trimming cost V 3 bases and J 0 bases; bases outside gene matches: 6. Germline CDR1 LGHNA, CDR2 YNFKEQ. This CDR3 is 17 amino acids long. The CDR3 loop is CASSQATGGSSGNTIYF. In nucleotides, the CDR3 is TGTGCCAGCAGCCAGGCGACAGGGGGGAGCTCTGGAAACACCATATATTTT.

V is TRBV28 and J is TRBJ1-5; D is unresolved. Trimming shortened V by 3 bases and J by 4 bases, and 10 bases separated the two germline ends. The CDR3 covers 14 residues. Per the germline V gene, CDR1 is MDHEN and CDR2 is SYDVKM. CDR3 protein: CASSFPGRNQPQHF. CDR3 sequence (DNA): TGTGCCAGCAGTTTTCCGGGGAGGAATCAGCCCCAGCATTTT.

The CDR3 region is CASSGTVDTIYGYTF. CDR3 coding DNA: TGTGCCAGCTCAGGGACAGTTGACACCATATATGGCTACACCTTC. This chain uses TRBV18 with TRBJ1-2; 7 positions match TRBD1. This CDR3 is 15 amino acids long. CDR1 and CDR2 from the germline V gene are KGHSH and LQKENI. J gave up 5 bases and V 5 bases, and 11 bases lay outside the gene matches.